The 22 T cell receptor beta chains given below trace back to one sample, sequenced in a study of CD8 T cells in ankylosing spondylitis (dated by TCRdb to 2017 to 2019). The library was generated by 5' RACE. Sequencing took place on an Illumina HiSeq 2500. The raw public data were reprocessed by TCRdb itself: fastp quality trimming at Q25, MiXCR clonotype calling, in-frame beta chains only. Each CDR3 protein gets just one entry, which takes the most common genes and DNA from the rows behind it. For this sample there are about 130,000 distinct CDR3 sequences; roughly 11% appear just once. The ten most abundant clones make up 3.5% to 5% of the sample. The sequenced sample consisted of blood, either unsorted or a sorted T cell fraction (not recorded which). All receptors come from a female donor with ankylosing spondylitis or in good health (not recorded which).

This clonotype was counted at least ten times. This rearrangement joins TRBV14 to TRBJ2-1, with D hard to call. CDR3 length: 11 residues. Germline CDR1 SGHDN, CDR2 FVKESK. The V and J ends lost 10 bases and 10 bases respectively, with 14 bases between them. This chain's CDR3 is CANRRENEQFF. The CDR3 DNA reads TGTGCCAACCGAAGAGAGAACGAGCAGTTCTTC.

This clonotype was seen ten or more times. This chain uses TRBV15 with TRBJ1-5, with D unresolved. CDR1 is LNHNV and CDR2 is YYDKDF in the germline V gene (reference sequence). CDR3 size: 13 residues. V dropped 4 bases and J dropped 12 bases, with 16 bases sitting between them. The CDR3: CATSIPGSGSQHF. The CDR3 DNA reads as TGTGCCACCAGCATCCCCGGTTCGGGCAGCCAGCATTTT.

This clonotype was seen many times. This sequence joins TRBV14 and TRBJ1-1, with D possibly TRBD1 on 5 matching bases. The V end was cut by 0 bases, the J end by 4 bases, with 15 bases between. Germline assignment: CDR1 SGHDN and CDR2 FVKESK. The CDR3 totals 16 residues. The CDR3, as DNA: TGTGCCAGCAGCCAAGATGGAGGGGTGCGGCGCACTGAAGCTTTCTTT. Translated, it gives CASSQDGGVRRTEAFF.

This clonotype was seen repeatedly, ten times or more. This chain uses TRBV10-1 with TRBJ2-3; TRBD2 aligns across 9 bases. The CDR3 spans 16 residues. V trimming: 0 bases; J trimming: 2 bases; junction bases outside the gene matches: 3. Per germline, CDR1 WNHNN and CDR2 SYGVQD (reference sequence). CDR3 loop: CASSESQRGDTDTQYF. The DNA for the CDR3 is TGCGCCAGCAGTGAGTCCCAGCGGGGGGACACAGATACGCAGTATTTT.

The rearrangement links TRBV2 to TRBJ2-2, with D hard to call. Germline V CDR1 and CDR2: SNHLY, FYNNEI. Between the trimmed V and J ends, which lost 4 bases and 7 bases, there was a span of 4 bases. There are 11 residues in the CDR3. The CDR3 loop reads CASSGDGELFF. The CDR3 DNA reads TGTGCCAGCAGTGGAGACGGGGAGCTGTTTTTT.

This clonotype has at least ten counts. The genes are TRBV20-1 and TRBJ2-7, with TRBD1 as a possible D gene (6 bases). Trimming took off 6 bases at V and 1 base at J, with 10 bases between the two ends. CDR1 and CDR2 from the germline V gene are DFQATT and SNEGSKA (reference sequence). CDR3 length: 12 residues. DNA for the CDR3: TGCAGTGCACCGGACAGTTCCTACGAGCAGTACTTC. It is translated as CSAPDSSYEQYF.

This clonotype was seen many times. The chain is built from TRBV5-1 and TRBJ2-4; D is unresolved. Between the trimmed V and J ends, which lost 0 bases and 9 bases, there was a span of 7 bases. The germline V gene encodes CDR1 SGHRS and CDR2 YFSETQ. This CDR3 is built from 12 residues. The CDR3 loop is CASSLAGFIQYF. The CDR3 nucleotides are TGCGCCAGCAGCTTGGCTGGGTTCATTCAGTACTTC.

This clonotype was seen ten or more times. The chain couples TRBV12-5 to TRBJ2-1; D remains unclear. V was shortened by 5 bases and J by 4 bases, with 15 bases between the two germline ends. This CDR3 contains 15 residues. Looked up from germline, CDR1 is LGHNT and CDR2 is FRNRAP. CDR3 sequence reads: CASGLATVPYNEQFF. CDR3 DNA sequence: TGTGCTAGTGGTCTGGCGACGGTACCTTACAATGAGCAGTTCTTC.

This chain connects TRBV28 to TRBJ1-2; D gene uncertain. V gave up 6 bases and J gave up 4 bases, with 15 bases separating them. CDR3 size: 14 residues. Looked up from germline, CDR1 is MDHEN and CDR2 is SYDVKM. The CDR3 here is CASRSAQEFYGYTF. The CDR3 DNA sequence: TGTGCCAGCAGGTCAGCTCAGGAATTCTATGGCTACACCTTC.

Concerning this clonotype itself: This may come from a read error, since a much larger clone is one base off. The final CDR3 position lacks the conserved phenylalanine or tryptophan, pointing to a likely read error. The V gene is TRBV3-1, the J gene TRBJ2-1, with a tentative D call TRBD1 (5 bases). CDR1 and CDR2 from the germline V gene are LGHDT and YNNKEL (reference sequence). This CDR3 has 14 amino acids. Trimming left V 5 bases short and J 8 bases short, with 16 bases between. CDR3 in DNA: TGTGCCAGCAGCGAAAGGGGCCGCCCCCATGAGCAGTTCCTC. Amino acids: CASSERGRPHEQFL.

In its sample, this clonotype was seen a few times. V gene TRBV3-1 combines with J gene TRBJ2-6; TRBD2 matches 12 bases. The junction had 0 bases not matched to a gene; V was cut back by 8 bases and J by 1 base. Germline V lookup: CDR1 LGHDT, CDR2 YNNKEL (reference sequence). The CDR3 covers 15 residues. The CDR3: CASLAGGSGANVLTF. CDR3 bases: TGTGCCAGCCTAGCGGGAGGGTCTGGGGCCAACGTCCTGACTTTC.

This clonotype was recorded many times. The chain uses TRBV7-9 and TRBJ2-3; D may be TRBD1 (5 bases). Germline-derived CDR1 and CDR2 are SEHNR and FQNEAQ (reference sequence). Trimming took off 1 base at V and 2 bases at J, with 7 bases between the two ends. CDR3 size: 14 residues. The CDR3 loop reads CASSLEGITDTQYF. CDR3 in DNA: TGTGCCAGCAGCTTAGAGGGGATCACAGATACGCAGTATTTT. The whole variable domain, filled in from reference TRBV7-9 and TRBJ2-3, reads DTGVSQNPRHKITKRGQNVTFRCDPISEHNRLYWYRQTLGQGPEFLTYFQNEAQLEKSRLLSDRFSAERPKGSFSTLEIQRTEQGDSAMYLCASSLEGITDTQYFGPGTRLTVL.

This clonotype was recorded at least ten times. The chain recombines TRBV18 with TRBJ2-1; tentative D call: TRBD2 (5 bases). This CDR3 has 12 residues. V gave up 6 bases and J gave up 8 bases, with 11 bases separating them. CDR1 is KGHSH and CDR2 is LQKENI in the germline V gene. As DNA, the CDR3 is TGTGCCAGCTCGTCGCGGGCAGATGAGCAGTTCTTC. It translates to CASSSRADEQFF.

This clonotype has at least ten counts. The chain combines TRBV5-1 with TRBJ2-3; D remains unclear. The V end lost 0 bases, the J end lost 1 base, and 12 bases lay between the germline ends. This CDR3 has 16 amino acids. Germline-derived CDR1 and CDR2 are SGHRS and YFSETQ. The CDR3 DNA reads as TGCGCCAGCAGCTTGGATGTTTATGGTGGCACAGATACGCAGTATTTT. Its translation: CASSLDVYGGTDTQYF.

The V gene is TRBV18, the J gene TRBJ2-1; D is unclear. The CDR3 has 13 amino acids. Trimming pared 3 bases from V and 5 bases from J, leaving 8 bases between. The germline CDR1 and CDR2 sequences are KGHSH and LQKENI. This CDR3 is CASSPSGHNEQFF. The DNA for the CDR3 is TGTGCCAGCTCACCTTCTGGGCACAATGAGCAGTTCTTC.

In this sample, this clonotype turned up many times. This rearrangement joins TRBV12-3 or TRBV12-4 to TRBJ2-1; D may correspond to TRBD1 or TRBD2 (5 bases each). The CDR3 covers 13 residues. Trimming took 6 bases from V and 6 from J, leaving 12 bases between them. CDR3 protein: CASRGDGFNEQFF. As DNA, the CDR3 is TGTGCCAGCAGGGGGGACGGTTTCAATGAGCAGTTCTTC.

This clonotype was seen ten or more times. The rearrangement joins TRBV28 to TRBJ2-1; D gene unclear. With 2 bases removed from V and 4 bases from J, the gap between germline ends came to 6 bases. The CDR3 spans 13 residues. The germline gives CDR1 MDHEN, CDR2 SYDVKM. CDR3 region: CASSLGRYNEQFF. CDR3 sequence (DNA): TGTGCCAGCAGTTTAGGCCGGTACAATGAGCAGTTCTTC.

This clonotype was counted ten times or more. The rearrangement links TRBV3-1 to TRBJ2-1; 9 nucleotides agree with TRBD1. The germline CDR1 and CDR2 sequences are LGHDT and YNNKEL (reference sequence). After removal of 9 bases from V and 10 bases from J, the junction contained 13 bases not matched to a gene. CDR3 length equals 14 residues. The CDR3 loop is CASSSGTGRGEQFF. For the CDR3, the DNA is TGTGCCAGTTCCTCCGGGACAGGGAGGGGAGAGCAGTTCTTC.

As regards this clonotype: This may stem from a read error, because a much larger clone lies one nucleotide away. This sequence joins TRBV7-9 and TRBJ2-5; no definite D call. The V gene's germline CDR1 is SEHNR and CDR2 FQNEAQ (reference sequence). The CDR3 spans 14 residues. The germline V and J ends were trimmed by 5 bases and 2 bases, with 12 bases remaining between them. The CDR3 loop reads CASSHLQPQETQYF. The CDR3 nucleotides read TGTGCCAGCAGCCATCTACAGCCACAAGAGACCCAGTACTTC. The variable domain in full, with the rest retrieved from reference TRBV7-9 and TRBJ2-5, is DTGVSQNPRHKITKRGQNVTFRCDPISEHNRLYWYRQTLGQGPEFLTYFQNEAQLEKSRLLSDRFSAERPKGSFSTLEIQRTEQGDSAMYLCASSHLQPQETQYFGPGTRLLVL.

This clonotype occurred many times. The gene calls are TRBV18 and TRBJ1-2; D is uncertain. V gave up 0 bases and J gave up 7 bases, with 15 bases separating them. The CDR3 is made up of 15 amino acids. Germline loops: CDR1 KGHSH, CDR2 LQKENI. CDR3 nucleotide sequence: TGTGCCAGCTCACCACCACTCCAGTTCTATTCTGGCTACACCTTC. This sequence encodes CASSPPLQFYSGYTF.

The sample holds a few counts of this clonotype. With a much larger clone just one base away, this may be a read error. The V and J genes are TRBV12-3 or TRBV12-4 and TRBJ2-1; 9 bases are a match to TRBD1. The CDR3 totals 15 residues. CDR3 sequence: CTSRGDRVSYNEQFF. Here the CDR3 DNA reads TGTACCAGCAGGGGGGACAGGGTCTCCTACAATGAGCAGTTCTTC.

This clonotype was seen at least ten times. V and J are TRBV20-1 and TRBJ2-6; D call uncertain. The V and J ends lost 6 bases and 0 bases respectively, with 3 bases between them. From germline, CDR1 is DFQATT and CDR2 SNEGSKA (reference sequence). CDR3 length: 12 amino acids. In DNA, the CDR3 is TGCAGTGCCTTCTCTGGGGCCAACGTCCTGACTTTC. Translating gives CSAFSGANVLTF.